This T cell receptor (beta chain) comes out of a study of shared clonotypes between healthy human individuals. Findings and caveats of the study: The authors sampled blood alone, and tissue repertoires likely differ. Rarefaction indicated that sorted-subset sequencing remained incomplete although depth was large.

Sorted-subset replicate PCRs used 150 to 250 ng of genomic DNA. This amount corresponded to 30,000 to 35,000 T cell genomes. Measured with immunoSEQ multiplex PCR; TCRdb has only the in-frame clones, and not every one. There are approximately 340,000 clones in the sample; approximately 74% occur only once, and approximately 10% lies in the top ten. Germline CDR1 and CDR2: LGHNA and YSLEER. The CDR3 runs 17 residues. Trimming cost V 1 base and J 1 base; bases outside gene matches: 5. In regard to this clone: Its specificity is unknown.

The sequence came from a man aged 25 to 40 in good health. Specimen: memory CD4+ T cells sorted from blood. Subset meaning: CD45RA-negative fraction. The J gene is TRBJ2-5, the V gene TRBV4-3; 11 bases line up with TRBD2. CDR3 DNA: TGCGCCAGCAGCCAAGGTTTCCTAGCGGGAGGCCAAGAGACCCAGTACTTC. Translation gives CASSQGFLAGGQETQYF.